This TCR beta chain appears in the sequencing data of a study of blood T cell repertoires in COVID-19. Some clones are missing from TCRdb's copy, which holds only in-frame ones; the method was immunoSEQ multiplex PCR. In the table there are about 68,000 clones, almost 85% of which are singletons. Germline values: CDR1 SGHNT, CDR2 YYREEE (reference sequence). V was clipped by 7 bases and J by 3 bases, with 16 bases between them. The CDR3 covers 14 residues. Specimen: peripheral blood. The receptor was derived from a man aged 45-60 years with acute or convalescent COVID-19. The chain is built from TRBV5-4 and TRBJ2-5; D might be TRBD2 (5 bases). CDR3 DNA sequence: TGTGCCAGCCACCGCGACGGGCGGGAAGAGACCCAGTACTTC. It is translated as CASHRDGREETQYF.